Sequencing of this T cell receptor beta chain was carried out in a study of T-cell memory formation after mild COVID-19. 5'RACE primed at constant segments yielded TCR alpha and TCR beta cDNA libraries bearing sample barcodes and UMIs. One entry per CDR3 protein, called by TCRdb with MiXCR from the 5' RACE reads. The profile shows under 550,000 distinct CDR3 sequences, 15% to 20% of them singletons. The J segment lost 7 bases and the V segment lost 1 base, leaving 10 bases of the junction unmatched. There are 14 residues in the CDR3. Germline V CDR1 and CDR2: DFQATT, SNEGSKA (reference sequence). This chain joins TRBV20-1 and TRBJ2-7; 7 bases match TRBD1. This TCR was recovered from a man aged 18 to 29 who had mild COVID-19 (a few samples of this study predate the infection). Cell type and time point are not known. Material: PBMCs or a T cell subset sorted from them (not recorded which). The CDR3 coding sequence is TGCAGTGCTAGAGCCCCGACAGGGTTTTGGGAGCAGTACTTC. Protein product: CSARAPTGFWEQYF.